The present T cell receptor (beta chain) was sequenced within a study of T cell responses to AZD1222 COVID-19 vaccine. The length of the CDR3 is 17 residues. The V gene's germline CDR1 is SEHNR and CDR2 FQNEAQ (reference sequence). The V end lost 1 base, the J end lost 0 bases, and 12 bases lay between the germline ends. The repertoire was sequenced with immunoSEQ multiplex PCR; TCRdb's copy has only in-frame clones and lacks some. In the table there are roughly 150,000 clones, about nine tenths of which are singletons. The V and J genes are TRBV7-9 and TRBJ1-4; a possible D gene is TRBD1 (5 bases). The receptor was derived from an adult who received the AZD1222 COVID-19 vaccine. The sequencing here drew on peripheral blood, taken 28 days after the second AZD1222 dose. In DNA, the CDR3 is TGTGCCAGCAGCTTAGTTGCAGGGCGCGCAACTAATGAAAAACTGTTTTTT. The encoded protein is CASSLVAGRATNEKLFF.